The next 2 T cell receptor beta chains were all read from a single sample in a study of blood T cell repertoires in COVID-19 (dated by TCRdb to 2018 to 2020). Library generation was performed with the immunoSEQ multiplex PCR assay. This is the immuneACCESS table as TCRdb keeps it, with only in-frame sequences that have V and J called. A part of the clones is gone; compared with another copy, unresolved V genes explain less than half, and the rest is unexplained. The sample table holds around 170,000 clones, of which about four fifths were seen once. The ten most abundant clones make up about 6% of the sample. Sequenced input: peripheral blood. The source of these receptors is a woman aged 35 to 49 with acute or convalescent COVID-19.

This clone was counted once. The chain is built from TRBV28 and TRBJ2-6; TRBD1 might be the D (6 bases). The CDR3 contains 15 residues. V gave up 2 bases and J gave up 3 bases, with 8 bases separating them. Germline CDR1 is MDHEN and CDR2 is SYDVKM. The CDR3 nucleotides read TGTGCCAGCAGTTTAACAGGGTTTGGGGCCAACGTCCTGACTTTC. Its translation: CASSLTGFGANVLTF.

This clone appeared a single time. The rearrangement uses TRBV12-3 or TRBV12-4 and TRBJ1-5, with D possibly matching TRBD1 (6 bases). The V and J ends lost 6 bases and 5 bases respectively, with 11 bases between them. This CDR3 comprises 13 residues. The CDR3 DNA is TGTGCCAGCAGGGGCAGGGGAGATCAGCCCCAGCATTTT. This translates into CASRGRGDQPQHF.